The 22 T cell receptor beta chains given below trace back to one sample, sequenced in a study of T cells in Graves' hyperthyroidism and ophthalmopathy. Amplified regions were TCR beta CDR3 sequences from RNA transcripts. A first-round RT-PCR of the TCR CDR3 used the HTBI primer set. MiXCR, run by TCRdb on the multiplex PCR reads, gives a single entry per CDR3 protein. The sample lists some 270,000 distinct CDR3 sequences; around 26% were seen once. The sequencing sample was made of blood. The source is a woman aged 40 to 55 with Graves' ophthalmopathy.

This clonotype has at least ten counts. The rearrangement joins TRBV4-2 to TRBJ2-7; D may match TRBD1 or TRBD2 (5 bases each). The CDR3 runs 17 residues. CDR1 and CDR2 (germline): LGHNA, YNFKEQ. Trimming pared 1 base from V and 4 bases from J, leaving 20 bases between. The DNA of the CDR3 is TGTGCCAGCAGCCAAGCTGGGCCTGAGGGCTGGGGGTACGAGCAGTACTTC. This encodes CASSQAGPEGWGYEQYF.

This clonotype was detected a few times. This chain joins TRBV2 and TRBJ2-7, with TRBD1 matching over 9 bases. The ends lost 7 bases at V and 3 bases at J; junction bases unmatched: 4. There are 13 residues in the CDR3. The V gene's germline CDR1 is SNHLY and CDR2 FYNNEI. The CDR3 bases are TGTGCCAGCAAGTGGGACAGGGACTACGAGCAGTACTTC. Its protein product is CASKWDRDYEQYF.

This clonotype has a handful of counts. The chain couples TRBV19 to TRBJ2-3; D tentatively reads TRBD1 or TRBD2 (5 bases each). Trimming stripped 5 bases from V and 1 base from J, with 7 bases between. Germline V gene sequence: CDR1 LNHDA, CDR2 SQIVND (reference sequence). This CDR3 has 13 amino acids. In DNA, the CDR3 is TGTGCCAGTAGTGGGGGTCGCACAGATACGCAGTATTTT. Its translation is CASSGGRTDTQYF.

This clonotype was seen many times. The rearrangement links TRBV24-1 to TRBJ2-7; the match to TRBD1 covers 7 bases. V dropped 3 bases and J dropped 3; count of bases not matched to a gene: 1. The CDR3 has 13 amino acids. Germline V gene lookup returns CDR1 KGHDR and CDR2 SFDVKD. In DNA, the CDR3 is TGTGCCACCAGTGATCACAGGGGCTACGAGCAGTACTTC. Translating it yields CATSDHRGYEQYF.

This clonotype was counted many times. The V call is TRBV28, the J call TRBJ1-1, with a possible D match to TRBD1 (6 bases). CDR3 length: 14 residues. Germline assignment: CDR1 MDHEN and CDR2 SYDVKM. With 6 bases removed from V and 1 base from J, the gap between germline ends came to 12 bases. The CDR3 sequence is CASRWDNQNTEAFF. The CDR3 coding sequence is TGTGCCAGCAGATGGGACAACCAGAACACTGAAGCTTTCTTT.

This clonotype was recorded at least ten times. The CDR3 reads CASSSKRQKGLNTEAFF. As DNA, the CDR3 is TGTGCCAGCAGCTCAAAGAGGCAGAAGGGGTTGAACACTGAAGCTTTCTTT. The V call is TRBV11-2, the J call TRBJ1-1, with a weak D call TRBD1 (5 bases). The V end was cut by 4 bases, the J end by 0 bases, with 18 bases between. The CDR3 loop spans 17 amino acids. Germline V lookup: CDR1 SGHAT, CDR2 FQNNGV.

V usage is TRBV7-2 and J usage is TRBJ1-1; no clear D gene. This CDR3 comprises 14 residues. V was clipped by 0 bases and J by 3 bases, with 8 bases between them. Germline V gene lookup returns CDR1 SGHTA and CDR2 FQGNSA. The CDR3 protein is CASSLAAAHTEAFF. DNA for the CDR3: TGTGCCAGCAGCTTAGCGGCAGCCCACACTGAAGCTTTCTTT.

The chain has TRBV2 and TRBJ1-2, with 7 bases matching TRBD1. CDR1 is SNHLY, CDR2 FYNNEI, per germline. V lost 6 bases, J lost 1 base, and 8 bases stayed unmatched. CDR3 length: 15 amino acids. The CDR3 sequence is CASRGTATNNYGYTF. CDR3 coding DNA: TGTGCCAGCAGAGGGACAGCAACCAATAACTATGGCTACACCTTC.

As for this clonotype: A read error may explain this, as a much larger clone is one base away. This chain connects TRBV6-1 to TRBJ2-2; 7 bases align to TRBD2. Germline V gene data show CDR1 as MNHNS and CDR2 as SASEGT. The CDR3 covers 15 residues. With 7 bases clipped from V and 5 bases from J, the junction kept 10 bases outside the gene matches. CDR3 nucleotides: TGTGCCAGCACCCGCTTGCGGGAGTCGACCGGGGAGCTGTTTTTT. It codes for CASTRLRESTGELFF.

At least ten counts were recorded for this clonotype. This chain connects TRBV12-3 or TRBV12-4 to TRBJ2-5; 7 bases are a match to TRBD1. The ends lost 2 bases at V and 5 bases at J; junction bases unmatched: 2. The CDR3 covers 13 residues. The CDR3 sequence is CASSLLQGETQYF. The CDR3 DNA is TGTGCCAGCAGTTTATTACAGGGGGAGACCCAGTACTTC.

This chain uses TRBV12-3 or TRBV12-4 with TRBJ1-3; TRBD1 matches at 8 bases. This CDR3 comprises 15 residues. Trimming took 5 bases from V and 1 from J; bases not matched to a gene: 4. CDR3 loop: CASSPRTGSGNTIYF. DNA for the CDR3: TGTGCCAGCAGTCCACGGACAGGGTCTGGAAACACCATATATTTT.

This clonotype was observed at least ten times. The chain uses TRBV20-1 and TRBJ2-7, with D unclear. Trimming shortened V by 4 bases and J by 3 bases, and 7 bases separated the two germline ends. The CDR3 is 11 amino acids. CDR1 DFQATT and CDR2 SNEGSKA come from the germline V gene (reference sequence). The CDR3 DNA reads as TGCAGTGCTACCAGGAACTACGAGCAGTACTTC. Translating gives CSATRNYEQYF.

This clonotype was detected many times. This chain connects TRBV28 to TRBJ1-5; 7 positions agree with TRBD1. The CDR3 contains 16 residues. V was pared by 3 bases and J by 0 bases, with 5 bases of the junction left unmatched. Germline-derived CDR1 and CDR2 are MDHEN and SYDVKM. The CDR3 here is CASSFSGTDSNQPQHF. As DNA, the CDR3 is TGTGCCAGCAGTTTCTCCGGGACAGATAGCAATCAGCCCCAGCATTTT.

This clonotype was counted ten times or more. The chain uses TRBV28 and TRBJ2-7; 8 nucleotides agree with TRBD2. The CDR3 contains 13 residues. CDR1 is MDHEN, CDR2 SYDVKM, per germline. V shed 6 bases and J 5 bases; nucleotides not matched to a gene: 6. The CDR3 DNA is TGTGCCAGCAGAAATACCGGGAGGGACGAGCAGTACTTC. Translation: CASRNTGRDEQYF.

This clonotype was counted many times. CDR3 bases: TGTGCCTCCACCAGGGGGCTGGGGGTTTTGGAGACCCAGTACTTC. This encodes CASTRGLGVLETQYF. The genes are TRBV30 and TRBJ2-5; TRBD1 matches at 8 bases. Per the germline V gene, CDR1 is GTSNPN and CDR2 is SVGIG (reference sequence). The CDR3 sequence is 15 residues long. The J segment lost 5 bases and the V segment lost 7 bases, leaving 15 bases of the junction unmatched.

This clonotype was seen ten or more times. This sequence joins TRBV27 and TRBJ2-2; D gene unclear. Germline V gene data show CDR1 as MNHEY and CDR2 as SMNVEV (reference sequence). The CDR3 is made up of 12 amino acids. With 7 bases removed from V and 7 bases from J, the gap between germline ends came to 10 bases. The CDR3 nucleotides read TGTGCCAGCACTGGGGTAGGCGGGGAGCTGTTTTTT. Translation gives CASTGVGGELFF.

There are a few counts of this clonotype. The chain employs TRBV6-5 and TRBJ2-2; perhaps TRBD1 as D (6 bases). The CDR3 extends over 16 amino acids. Trimming shortened V by 2 bases and J by 3 bases, and 13 bases separated the two germline ends. In germline, CDR1 is MNHEY, CDR2 SVGAGI. CDR3 nucleotide sequence: TGTGCCAGCAGTTACCAACCCACAGGGCACACCGGGGAGCTGTTTTTT. It is translated as CASSYQPTGHTGELFF.

The sample holds many counts of this clonotype. This sequence joins TRBV11-2 and TRBJ1-1; possible D gene TRBD1, 5 bases. This CDR3 comprises 15 residues. Looked up from germline, CDR1 is SGHAT and CDR2 is FQNNGV. V was pared by 5 bases and J by 3 bases, with 16 bases between. DNA for the CDR3: TGTGCCAGCAGCCCCGGGACTAAAGGGTACACTGAAGCTTTCTTT. Residues: CASSPGTKGYTEAFF.

In this sample, this clonotype turned up many times. The chain is built from TRBV6-5 and TRBJ1-2; D might be TRBD1 (5 bases). Trimming stripped 4 bases from V and 1 base from J, with 7 bases between. There are 13 residues in the CDR3. Germline CDR1 MNHEY, CDR2 SVGAGI. CDR3 residues: CASSSGINYGYTF. Here the CDR3 DNA reads TGTGCCAGCAGTTCAGGGATTAACTATGGCTACACCTTC.

The sample holds many counts of this clonotype. This chain links TRBV28 with TRBJ2-2; TRBD2 aligns across 8 bases. Germline V CDR1 and CDR2: MDHEN, SYDVKM. J gave up 6 bases and V 6 bases, and 12 bases lay outside the gene matches. The CDR3 is 16 residues long. CDR3 amino acids: CASSFLTSELPGELFF. The CDR3 bases are TGTGCCAGCAGCTTCTTGACTAGCGAGTTACCCGGGGAGCTGTTTTTT.

This clonotype was counted ten times or more. The rearrangement joins TRBV28 to TRBJ2-7; 11 nucleotides agree with TRBD2. CDR1 and CDR2 (germline): MDHEN, SYDVKM. V was clipped by 9 bases and J by 1 base; unmatched bases: 11. The length of the CDR3 is 16 residues. This chain's CDR3 is CARSPTLAGESYEQYF. The DNA for the CDR3 is TGTGCCAGGAGTCCCACACTAGCGGGAGAATCCTACGAGCAGTACTTC.

The genes are TRBV12-3 or TRBV12-4 and TRBJ1-6, with 12 bases identical to TRBD1. CDR3 length: 14 residues. The J segment lost 10 bases and the V segment lost 5 bases, leaving 3 bases of the junction unmatched. The CDR3 DNA reads as TGTGCCAGCAGTCCGGGGACAGGGGGCTCACCCCTCCACTTT. This sequence encodes CASSPGTGGSPLHF.